This passage covers 7 T cell receptor beta chains from one sample sequenced in a study of Ad26.COV2.S vaccination and SARS-CoV-2 variants. As for treatment: roughly 18 received Ad26.COV2.S at low or high dose, single or two shots; about five received placebo; per-sample allocation not given. Sampling took place 63 days after the first vaccine or placebo injection. The assay was immunoSEQ multiplex PCR, and TCRdb's table has in-frame clones only and misses some. The sample contains around 380,000 clones, approximately 90% of which appear only once. Sequenced material: peripheral blood, taken in a trial of Ad26.COV2.S vaccine versus placebo. These receptors all come from a person between 18 and 59 years old who received the Ad26.COV2.S COVID-19 vaccine or a placebo.

The chain employs TRBV3-1 (or the pseudogene TRBV3-2) and TRBJ2-1, with 7 bases lining up with TRBD2. This CDR3 contains 16 residues. The junction had 4 bases not matched to a gene; V was cut back by 2 bases and J by 0 bases. Germline V lookup: CDR1 LGHDT, CDR2 YNNKEL (reference sequence). The CDR3 bases are TGTGCCAGCAGCCAACCCCGCGGGGGCTCCTACAATGAGCAGTTCTTC. Its protein product is CASSQPRGGSYNEQFF.

This sequence joins TRBV27 and TRBJ1-2; 7 nucleotides line up with TRBD1. V was pared by 5 bases and J by 4 bases, with 10 bases of the junction left unmatched. This CDR3 spans 15 amino acids. Germline-derived CDR1 and CDR2 are MNHEY and SMNVEV (reference sequence). The CDR3 DNA follows: TGTGCCAGCAGTCTCCGGACAGGCGGACTCTATGGCTACACCTTC. Encoded protein: CASSLRTGGLYGYTF.

The CDR3, as DNA: TGTGCCAGCAGTTCCACGGGGAGCCAAGAGACCCAGTACTTC. Translation: CASSSTGSQETQYF. The gene calls are TRBV5-6 and TRBJ2-5; D possibly corresponds to TRBD2 (5 bases). This CDR3 spans 14 amino acids. Trimming stripped 5 bases from V and 1 base from J, with 12 bases between. Per germline, CDR1 SGHDT and CDR2 YYEEEE.

This CDR3 reads CASSPPSGGSGGYIQYF. CDR3 in DNA: TGTGCCAGCAGCCCACCTAGCGGGGGGAGCGGTGGATACATTCAGTACTTC. This sequence joins TRBV3-1 (or the pseudogene TRBV3-2) and TRBJ2-4; 11 positions match TRBD2. V dropped 4 bases and J dropped 8; count of bases not matched to a gene: 13. Germline values: CDR1 LGHDT, CDR2 YNNKEL (reference sequence). The CDR3 is 17 amino acids.

This clone was seen only a few times. This sequence joins TRBV6-5 and TRBJ2-5; 9 bases are shared with TRBD2. V was pared by 6 bases and J by 5 bases, with 10 bases of the junction left unmatched. Germline-derived CDR1 and CDR2 are MNHEY and SVGAGI. This CDR3 is 15 amino acids long. CDR3 protein: CASRDPGLATETQYF. The CDR3, as DNA: TGTGCCAGCAGAGATCCGGGACTAGCTACGGAGACCCAGTACTTC.

The chain links TRBV5-1 to TRBJ2-3; D possibly uses TRBD1 or TRBD2 (5 bases each). CDR3 length: 15 residues. Germline CDR1 reads SGHRS; CDR2 reads YFSETQ. Trimming shortened V by 3 bases and J by 2 bases, and 13 bases separated the two germline ends. CDR3 coding DNA: TGCGCCAGCAGCTCCACCGGGACGTACACAGATACGCAGTATTTT. Amino acids: CASSSTGTYTDTQYF.

The gene calls are TRBV18 and TRBJ1-4, with 9 bases identical to TRBD1. CDR3 size: 16 residues. Germline CDR1 KGHSH, CDR2 LQKENI. With V trimmed by 2 bases and J by 3 bases, 4 bases remained unmatched. The CDR3 region is CASSPSDRGSNEKLFF. The CDR3 DNA reads as TGTGCCAGCTCACCATCAGACAGGGGGTCTAATGAAAAACTGTTTTTT.